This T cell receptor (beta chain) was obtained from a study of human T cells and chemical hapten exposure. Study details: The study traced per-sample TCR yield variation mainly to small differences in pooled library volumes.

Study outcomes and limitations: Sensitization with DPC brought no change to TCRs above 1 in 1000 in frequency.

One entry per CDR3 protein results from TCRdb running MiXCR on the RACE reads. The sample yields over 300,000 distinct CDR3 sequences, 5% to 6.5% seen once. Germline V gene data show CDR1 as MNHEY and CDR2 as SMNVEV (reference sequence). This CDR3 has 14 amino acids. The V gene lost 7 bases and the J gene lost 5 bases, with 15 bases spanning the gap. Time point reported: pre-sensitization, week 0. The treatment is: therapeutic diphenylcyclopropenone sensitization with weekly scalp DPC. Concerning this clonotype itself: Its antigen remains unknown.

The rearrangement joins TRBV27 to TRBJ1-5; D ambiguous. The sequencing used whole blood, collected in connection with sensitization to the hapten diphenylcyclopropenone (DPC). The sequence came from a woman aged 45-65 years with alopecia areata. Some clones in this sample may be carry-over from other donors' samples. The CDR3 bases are TGTGCCAGCAAGAAGGCGGCCCTTTATCAGCCCCAGCATTTT. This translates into CASKKAALYQPQHF.